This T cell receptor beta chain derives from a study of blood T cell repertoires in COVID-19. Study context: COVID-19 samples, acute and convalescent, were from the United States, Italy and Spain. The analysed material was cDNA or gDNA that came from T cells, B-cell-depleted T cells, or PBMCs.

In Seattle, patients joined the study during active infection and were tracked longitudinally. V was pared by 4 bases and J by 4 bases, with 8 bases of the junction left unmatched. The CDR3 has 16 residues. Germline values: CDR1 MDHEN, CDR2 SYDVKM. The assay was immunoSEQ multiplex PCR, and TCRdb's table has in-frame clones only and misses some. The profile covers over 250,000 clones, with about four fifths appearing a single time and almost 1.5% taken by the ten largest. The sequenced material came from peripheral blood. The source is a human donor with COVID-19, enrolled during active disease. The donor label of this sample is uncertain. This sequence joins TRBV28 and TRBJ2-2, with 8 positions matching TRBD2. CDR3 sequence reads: CASSSRGRTVTGELFF. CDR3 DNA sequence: TGTGCCAGCAGTTCCCGCGGGAGGACGGTCACCGGGGAGCTGTTTTTT.